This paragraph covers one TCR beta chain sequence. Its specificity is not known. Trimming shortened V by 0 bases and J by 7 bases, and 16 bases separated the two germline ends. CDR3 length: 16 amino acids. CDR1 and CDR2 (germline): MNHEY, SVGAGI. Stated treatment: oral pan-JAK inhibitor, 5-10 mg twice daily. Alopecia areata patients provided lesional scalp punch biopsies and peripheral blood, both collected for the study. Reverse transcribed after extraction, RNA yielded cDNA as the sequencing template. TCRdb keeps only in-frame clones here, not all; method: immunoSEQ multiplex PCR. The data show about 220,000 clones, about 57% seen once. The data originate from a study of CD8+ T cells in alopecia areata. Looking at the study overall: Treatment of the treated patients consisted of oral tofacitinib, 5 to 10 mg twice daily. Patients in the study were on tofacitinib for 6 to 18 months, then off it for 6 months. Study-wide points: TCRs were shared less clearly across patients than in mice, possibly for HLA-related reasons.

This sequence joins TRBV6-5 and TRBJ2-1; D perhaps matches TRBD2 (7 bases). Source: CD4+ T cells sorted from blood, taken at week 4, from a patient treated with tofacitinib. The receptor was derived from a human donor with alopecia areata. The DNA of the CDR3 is TGTGCCAGCAGTTACTCCTTCGGGGGGCCGAGGAATGAGCAGTTCTTC. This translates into CASSYSFGGPRNEQFF.